This is a list of T cell receptor beta chains from one sample in a study of blood T cell repertoires in COVID-19. Data came from immunoSEQ multiplex PCR; TCRdb stores just in-frame clones and leaves some out. The sample comprises about 290,000 clones, about nine tenths of which are singletons, and about 1.8% rests with the top ten. The sample was PBMCs or T cells enriched from blood (not recorded which). Receptors were obtained from a woman aged 40 to 50 who had recovered from COVID-19. Each CDR3 is given with its conserved first and last residue. A D gene is named only where the DNA matches it firmly.

>NA|TRBV2
CASSDGGGAGQPQHF
>NA|TRBV6-2/TRBV6-3
CASSIGVYTEAFF
>TRBD2|TRBV13
CASSLFLAVSYNEQFF
>TRBD1|TRBV18
CASSPNRGEGGGYTF
>NA|TRBV11-2
CASSPGRNQPQHF
>NA|TRBV6-5
CASKGPALYGYTF
>TRBD2|TRBV5-1
CASSLFPGLAHLKDTGELFF
>NA|TRBV13
CASSSRDNEQFF
>NA|TRBV7-9
CASSLTGNTGELFF
>TRBD1|TRBV11-3
CASSKQGRGYTF
>NA|TRBV30
CAWSRQGFMTGANVLTF
>TRBD1|TRBV5-6
CASSFLGGTYEQYF
>TRBD1|TRBV5-6
CASRTTGTGVIYGYTF
>TRBD2|TRBV18
CASSLAGGPLLVPRGSYNEQFF
>NA|TRBV18
CASSSGVHEQYF
>NA|TRBV7-2
CASSLRGSADTDTQYF
>NA|TRBV4-2
CASSQDEKQGGQPQHF
>NA|TRBV19
CASNPASGASEQFF
>NA|TRBV19
CASSIDPRDRASSYEQYF
>TRBD1|TRBV19
CASMGGGTGEETQYF
>NA|TRBV29-1
CSVKSLGAGNTEAFF
>TRBD1|TRBV15
CATTLDRGNTEAFF